The clone carrying this TCR beta chain was counted ten times or more. Antigen unknown. This sample is drawn from a study of T cells after yellow fever vaccination. Study observations and caveats: A small share of clonotypes appeared in both CD4 and CD8 compartments. Though it reached lower strength, the secondary response hit its peak faster, day 5 versus 15.

A universal primer site and UMIs were added as TCR cDNA was made by 5'RACE template switching. TCRdb reprocessed the 5' RACE reads via MiXCR and lists one record per CDR3 protein. This sample carries about 220,000 distinct CDR3 sequences, 3.2% of them seen once, and the ten largest clones take approximately 3%. Trimming pared 3 bases from V and 9 bases from J, leaving 12 bases between. The CDR3 loop spans 13 amino acids. The germline gives CDR1 MNHEY, CDR2 SMNVEV (reference sequence). This receptor was obtained from a man aged 18 to 35 who received the YFV17D yellow fever vaccine. This rearrangement joins TRBV27 to TRBJ2-1, with D possibly being TRBD2 (6 bases). This specimen consisted of CD4+ T cells sorted from PBMCs, obtained 10 days after the yellow fever booster vaccination. CDR3 bases: TGTGCCAGCAGTTTCCTAGCGTTGGCTGAGCAGTTCTTC. Its translation: CASSFLALAEQFF.